The T cell receptor (beta chain) under discussion was sequenced for a study of T cells after posttransplantation cyclophosphamide. The V end lost 5 bases, the J end lost 2 bases, and 18 bases lay between the germline ends. This CDR3 is built from 16 residues. CDR1 and CDR2 from the germline V gene are SGHAT and FQDESV (reference sequence). Sequencing was performed with immunoSEQ multiplex PCR; in TCRdb, only in-frame clones are kept and a portion is missing. The sample records 25,000 to 35,000 clones, around 90% being singletons. In its sample, this clone was seen a few times. The antigen is undetermined. Findings and limits, study-wide: Later post-transplant blood repertoires were often dominated by donor CD8+ memory clones.

The chain carries TRBV11-1 and TRBJ2-5, with D maybe TRBD2 (5 bases). The sequenced sample was PBMCs. The clonotype was recovered from a woman in her thirties or forties with a blood cancer, CMV-positive, and with a related stem cell donor. CDR3 bases: TGTGCCAGCAGCCCTTACCCCCGGGGATTTCAAGAGACCCAGTACTTC. Protein sequence: CASSPYPRGFQETQYF.